These 3 T cell receptor beta chains share one sample of origin, sequenced in a study of human versus mouse CDR3 diversity and MHC coevolution. The data were produced by immunoSEQ multiplex PCR, yet TCRdb's version contains in-frame clones alone and is incomplete. Here the sample spans about 81,000 clones, around 93% being singletons. Sequencing was done on a sample of naive CD4+ T cells from blood. The subset here: CD45RO-negative CD62L-positive naive CD4 T cells. The receptor source for this set is a person between 30 and 69 years old in good health.

This chain joins TRBV19 and TRBJ2-2, with a weak D call TRBD2 (5 bases). The CDR3 loop spans 14 amino acids. V shed 5 bases and J shed 8 bases, with 15 bases lying between them. Germline V CDR1 and CDR2: LNHDA, SQIVND (reference sequence). The CDR3 nucleotides read TGTGCCAGTAGTGGGCTAGCTTTATATGGGGAGCTGTTTTTT. It yields the protein CASSGLALYGELFF.

V is TRBV28 and J is TRBJ2-5, with D perhaps TRBD2 (6 bases). The end of the DNA is better explained by TRBJ2-7, so the J call may be wrong. CDR1 is MDHEN, CDR2 SYDVKM, per germline. This CDR3 has 14 residues. DNA for the CDR3: TGTGCCAGCAGTTTATTTCGCGGGGCCTACGAGCAGTACTTC. This encodes CASSLFRGAYEQYF.

This rearrangement joins TRBV19 to TRBJ1-2; possibly TRBD1 for D (5 bases). With 9 bases removed from V and 1 base from J, the gap between germline ends came to 18 bases. The CDR3 has 15 residues. The germline CDR1 and CDR2 sequences are LNHDA and SQIVND (reference sequence). CDR3 sequence: CASQPPGSDNYGYTF. The CDR3, as DNA: TGTGCCAGCCAACCCCCAGGGTCAGATAACTATGGCTACACCTTC.